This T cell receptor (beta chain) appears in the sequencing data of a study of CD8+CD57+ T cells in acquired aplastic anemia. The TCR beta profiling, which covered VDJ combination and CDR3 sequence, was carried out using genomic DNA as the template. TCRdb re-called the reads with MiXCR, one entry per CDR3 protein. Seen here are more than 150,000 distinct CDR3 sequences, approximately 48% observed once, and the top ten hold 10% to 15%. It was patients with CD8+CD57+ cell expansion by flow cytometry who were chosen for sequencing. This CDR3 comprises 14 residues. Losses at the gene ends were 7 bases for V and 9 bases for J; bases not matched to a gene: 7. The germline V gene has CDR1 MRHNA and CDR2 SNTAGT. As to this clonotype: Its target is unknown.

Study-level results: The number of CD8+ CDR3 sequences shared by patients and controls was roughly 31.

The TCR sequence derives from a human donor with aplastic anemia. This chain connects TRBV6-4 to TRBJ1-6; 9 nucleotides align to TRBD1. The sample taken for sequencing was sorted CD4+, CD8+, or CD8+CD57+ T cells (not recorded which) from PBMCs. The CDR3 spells CASTLDRGVSPLHF. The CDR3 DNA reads TGTGCCAGCACCCTGGACAGGGGAGTTTCACCCCTCCACTTT.